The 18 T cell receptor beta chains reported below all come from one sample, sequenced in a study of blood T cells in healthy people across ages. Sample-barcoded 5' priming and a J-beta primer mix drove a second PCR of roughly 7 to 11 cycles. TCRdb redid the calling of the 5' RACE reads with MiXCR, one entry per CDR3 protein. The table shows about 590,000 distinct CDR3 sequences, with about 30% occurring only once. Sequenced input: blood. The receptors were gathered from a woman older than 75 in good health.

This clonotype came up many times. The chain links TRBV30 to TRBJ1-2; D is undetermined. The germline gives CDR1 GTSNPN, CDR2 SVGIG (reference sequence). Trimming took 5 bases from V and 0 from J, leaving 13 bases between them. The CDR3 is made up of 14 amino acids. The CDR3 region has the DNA TGTGCCTGGGGAGTTAAGGGAACTAACTATGGCTACACCTTC. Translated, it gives CAWGVKGTNYGYTF.

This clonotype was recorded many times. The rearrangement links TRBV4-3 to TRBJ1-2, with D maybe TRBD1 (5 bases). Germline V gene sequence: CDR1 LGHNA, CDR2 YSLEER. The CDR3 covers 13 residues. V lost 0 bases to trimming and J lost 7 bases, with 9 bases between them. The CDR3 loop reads CASSQDRGAGYTF. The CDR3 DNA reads TGCGCCAGCAGCCAAGATAGGGGAGCTGGCTACACCTTC.

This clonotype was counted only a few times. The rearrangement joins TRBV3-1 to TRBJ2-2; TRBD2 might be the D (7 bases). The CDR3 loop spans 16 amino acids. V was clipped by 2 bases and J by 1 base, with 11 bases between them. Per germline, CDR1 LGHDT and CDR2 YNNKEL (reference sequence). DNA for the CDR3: TGTGCCAGCAGCCAATCGAGGGGGGGGAACACCGGGGAGCTGTTTTTT. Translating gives CASSQSRGGNTGELFF.

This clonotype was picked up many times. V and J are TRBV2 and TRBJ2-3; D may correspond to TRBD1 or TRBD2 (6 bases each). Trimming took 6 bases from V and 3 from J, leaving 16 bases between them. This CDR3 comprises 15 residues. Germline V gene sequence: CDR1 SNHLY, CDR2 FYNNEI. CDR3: CASRAEVGGTDTQYF. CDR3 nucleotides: TGTGCCAGCAGAGCCGAGGTAGGGGGGACAGATACGCAGTATTTT.

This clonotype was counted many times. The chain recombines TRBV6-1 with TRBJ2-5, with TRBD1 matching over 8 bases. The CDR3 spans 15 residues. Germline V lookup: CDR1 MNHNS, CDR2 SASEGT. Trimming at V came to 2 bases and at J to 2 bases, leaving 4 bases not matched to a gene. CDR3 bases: TGTGCCAGCAGTGAATGGACAGGGAGGCAAGAGACCCAGTACTTC. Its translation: CASSEWTGRQETQYF.

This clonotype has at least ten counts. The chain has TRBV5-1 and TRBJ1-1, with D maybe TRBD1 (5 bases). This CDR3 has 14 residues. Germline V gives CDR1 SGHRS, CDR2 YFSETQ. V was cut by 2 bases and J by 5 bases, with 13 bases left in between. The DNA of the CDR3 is TGCGCCAGCAGCTTCGGACACGCGGGAACTGAAGCTTTCTTT. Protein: CASSFGHAGTEAFF.

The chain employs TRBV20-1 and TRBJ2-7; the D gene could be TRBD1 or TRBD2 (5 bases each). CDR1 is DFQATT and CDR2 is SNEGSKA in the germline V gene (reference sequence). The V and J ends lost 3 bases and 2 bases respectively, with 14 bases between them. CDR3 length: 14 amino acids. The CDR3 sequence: CSARPLGTTYEQYF. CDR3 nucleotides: TGCAGTGCTAGGCCCCTCGGGACGACCTACGAGCAGTACTTC.

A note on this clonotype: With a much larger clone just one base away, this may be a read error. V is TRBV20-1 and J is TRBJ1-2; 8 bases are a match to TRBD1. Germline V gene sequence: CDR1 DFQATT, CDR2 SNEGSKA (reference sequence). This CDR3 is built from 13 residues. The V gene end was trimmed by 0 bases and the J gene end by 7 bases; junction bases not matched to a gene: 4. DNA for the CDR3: TGCAGTGCTAGAGATAGGACAGGGACTGGCTACACCTTC. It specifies CSARDRTGTGYTF.

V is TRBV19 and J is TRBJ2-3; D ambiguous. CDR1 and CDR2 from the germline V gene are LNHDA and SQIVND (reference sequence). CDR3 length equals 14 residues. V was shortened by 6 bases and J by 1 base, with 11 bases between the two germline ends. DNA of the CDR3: TGTGCCAGTAGGAGCCGGTCGGGCACAGATACGCAGTATTTT. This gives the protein CASRSRSGTDTQYF.

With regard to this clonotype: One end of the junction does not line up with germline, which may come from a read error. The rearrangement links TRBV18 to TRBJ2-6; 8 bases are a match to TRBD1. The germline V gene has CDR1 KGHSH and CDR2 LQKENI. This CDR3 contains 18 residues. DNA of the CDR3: TGTGCCAGCTCACCATTCCAGGACAGGGAATCTGGGGCCAACGCCCTGACTTTC. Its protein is CASSPFQDRESGANALTF.

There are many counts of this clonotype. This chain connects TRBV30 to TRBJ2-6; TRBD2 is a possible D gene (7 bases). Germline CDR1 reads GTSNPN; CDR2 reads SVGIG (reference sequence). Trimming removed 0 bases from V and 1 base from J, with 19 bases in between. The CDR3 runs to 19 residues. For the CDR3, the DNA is TGTGCCTGGAGTGTAGGGGGGGCGACAGTGCCTTCTGGGGCCAACGTCCTGACTTTC. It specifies CAWSVGGATVPSGANVLTF. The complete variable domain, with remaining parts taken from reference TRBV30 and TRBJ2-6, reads SQTIHQWPATLVQPVGSPLSLECTVEGTSNPNLYWYRQAAGRGLQLLFYSVGIGQISSEVPQNLSASRPQDRQFILSSKKLLLSDSGFYLCAWSVGGATVPSGANVLTFGAGSRLTVL.

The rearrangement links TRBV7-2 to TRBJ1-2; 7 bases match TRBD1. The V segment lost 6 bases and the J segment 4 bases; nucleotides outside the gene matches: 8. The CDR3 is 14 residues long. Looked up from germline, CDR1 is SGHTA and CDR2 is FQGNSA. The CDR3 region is CASSPGQAIYGYTF. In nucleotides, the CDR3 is TGTGCCAGCAGTCCTGGACAGGCCATCTATGGCTACACCTTC.

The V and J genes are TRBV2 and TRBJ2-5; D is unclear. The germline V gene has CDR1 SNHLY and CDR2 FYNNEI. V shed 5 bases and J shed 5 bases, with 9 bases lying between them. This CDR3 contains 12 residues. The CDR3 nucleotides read TGTGCCAGCAGTACCTCTAGGGAGACCCAGTACTTC. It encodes CASSTSRETQYF. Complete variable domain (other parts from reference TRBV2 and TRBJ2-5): EPEVTQTPSHQVTQMGQEVILRCVPISNHLYFYWYRQILGQKVEFLVSFYNNEISEKSEIFDDQFSVERPDGSNFTLKIRSTKLEDSAMYFCASSTSRETQYFGPGTRLLVL.

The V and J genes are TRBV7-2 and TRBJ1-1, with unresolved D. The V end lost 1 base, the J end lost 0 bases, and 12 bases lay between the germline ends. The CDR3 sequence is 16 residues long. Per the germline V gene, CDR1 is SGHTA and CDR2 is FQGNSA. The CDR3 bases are TGTGCCAGCAGCTTAGGAATGAAACGGATGAACACTGAAGCTTTCTTT. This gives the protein CASSLGMKRMNTEAFF.

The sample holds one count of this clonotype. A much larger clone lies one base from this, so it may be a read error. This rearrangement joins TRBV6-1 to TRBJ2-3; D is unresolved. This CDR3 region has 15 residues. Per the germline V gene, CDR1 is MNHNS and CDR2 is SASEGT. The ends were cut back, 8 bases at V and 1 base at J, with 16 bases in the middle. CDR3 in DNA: TGTGCCAGCCCTTATGGAGACGCTGGCACAGATACGCAGTATTTT. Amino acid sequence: CASPYGDAGTDTQYF.

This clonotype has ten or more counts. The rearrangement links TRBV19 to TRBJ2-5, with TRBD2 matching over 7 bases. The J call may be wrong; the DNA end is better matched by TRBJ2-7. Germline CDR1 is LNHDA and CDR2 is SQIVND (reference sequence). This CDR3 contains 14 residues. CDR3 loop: CASSGRGLHHEQYF. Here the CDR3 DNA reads TGTGCCAGTAGTGGGAGGGGCCTCCACCACGAGCAGTACTTC.

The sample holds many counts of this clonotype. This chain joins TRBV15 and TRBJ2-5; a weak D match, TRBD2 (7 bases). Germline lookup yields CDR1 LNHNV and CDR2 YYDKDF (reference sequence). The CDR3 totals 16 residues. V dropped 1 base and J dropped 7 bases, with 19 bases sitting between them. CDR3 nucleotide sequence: TGTGCCACCAGCAGAGTGCGAGGAGGGGGGGCCGGGACCCAGTACTTC. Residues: CATSRVRGGGAGTQYF. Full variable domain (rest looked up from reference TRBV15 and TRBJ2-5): DAMVIQNPRYQVTQFGKPVTLSCSQTLNHNVMYWYQQKSSQAPKLLFHYYDKDFNNEADTPDNFQSRRPNTSFCFLDIRSPGLGDTAMYLCATSRVRGGGAGTQYFGPGTRLLVL.

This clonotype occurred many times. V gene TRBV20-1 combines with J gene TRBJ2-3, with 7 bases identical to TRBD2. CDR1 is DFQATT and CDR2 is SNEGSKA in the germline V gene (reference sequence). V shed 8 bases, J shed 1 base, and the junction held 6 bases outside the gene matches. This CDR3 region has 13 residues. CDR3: CSTWAGGTDTQYF. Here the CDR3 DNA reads TGCAGTACTTGGGCGGGGGGCACAGATACGCAGTATTTT.